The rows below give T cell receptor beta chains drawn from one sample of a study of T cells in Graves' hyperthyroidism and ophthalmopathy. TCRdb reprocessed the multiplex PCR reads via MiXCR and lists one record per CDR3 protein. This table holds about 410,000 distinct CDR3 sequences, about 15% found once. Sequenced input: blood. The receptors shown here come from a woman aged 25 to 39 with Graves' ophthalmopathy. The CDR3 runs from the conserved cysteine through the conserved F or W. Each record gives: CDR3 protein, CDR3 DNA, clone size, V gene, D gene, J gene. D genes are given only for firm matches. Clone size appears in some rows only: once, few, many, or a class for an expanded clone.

CDR3 protein: CASSSTGANVLTF
CDR3 DNA: TGTGCCAGCAGCTCTACTGGGGCCAACGTCCTGACTTTC
clone size: NA
V gene: TRBV7-3
D gene: NA
J gene: TRBJ2-6

CDR3 protein: CASSQDVQRSGNTIYF
CDR3 DNA: TGTGCCAGCAGCCAAGATGTGCAGCGCTCTGGAAACACCATATATTTT
clone size: few
V gene: TRBV4-2
D gene: NA
J gene: TRBJ1-3

CDR3 protein: CASSGSGGSYNEQFF
CDR3 DNA: TGTGCCAGCAGCGGAAGCGGGGGCTCCTACAATGAGCAGTTCTTC
clone size: many
V gene: TRBV12-3/TRBV12-4
D gene: TRBD2
J gene: TRBJ2-1

CDR3 protein: CASSPFDSFREQYF
CDR3 DNA: TGTGCCAGCTCACCCTTCGACTCATTTAGAGAGCAGTACTTC
clone size: many
V gene: TRBV18
D gene: NA
J gene: TRBJ2-7

CDR3 protein: CASTDGNQPQHF
CDR3 DNA: TGTGCCAGCACCGATGGCAATCAGCCCCAGCATTTT
clone size: many
V gene: TRBV28
D gene: NA
J gene: TRBJ1-5

CDR3 protein: CSAQYNEKLFF
CDR3 DNA: TGCAGTGCCCAGTATAATGAAAAACTGTTTTTT
clone size: many
V gene: TRBV20-1
D gene: NA
J gene: TRBJ1-4

CDR3 protein: CASSQMVYSYEQYF
CDR3 DNA: TGTGCCAGCAGCCAAATGGTCTACTCCTACGAGCAGTACTTC
clone size: NA
V gene: TRBV3-1
D gene: NA
J gene: TRBJ2-7

CDR3 protein: CASSSSGGGTNEQFF
CDR3 DNA: TGTGCCAGCAGTTCGTCTGGGGGGGGCACCAATGAGCAGTTCTTC
clone size: NA
V gene: TRBV27
D gene: NA
J gene: TRBJ2-1

CDR3 protein: CATSGADQETQYF
CDR3 DNA: TGTGCCACCTCCGGGGCCGACCAAGAGACCCAGTACTTC
clone size: many
V gene: TRBV10-3
D gene: NA
J gene: TRBJ2-5

CDR3 protein: CASSVANTPYNEQFF
CDR3 DNA: TGTGCCAGCAGCGTAGCGAACACCCCCTACAATGAGCAGTTCTTC
clone size: NA
V gene: TRBV9
D gene: NA
J gene: TRBJ2-1

CDR3 protein: CASCPTAGGSTDTQYF
CDR3 DNA: TGTGCCAGCTGTCCGACGGCGGGGGGCAGCACAGATACGCAGTATTTT
clone size: many
V gene: TRBV28
D gene: TRBD2
J gene: TRBJ2-3

CDR3 protein: CASSLTPRQETQYF
CDR3 DNA: TGCGCCAGCAGCTTGACTCCACGTCAAGAGACCCAGTACTTC
clone size: many
V gene: TRBV5-1
D gene: NA
J gene: TRBJ2-5

CDR3 protein: CASSFPEWGDLTDTQYF
CDR3 DNA: TGTGCCAGCAGCTTCCCAGAATGGGGGGACCTCACAGATACGCAGTATTTT
clone size: many
V gene: TRBV13
D gene: NA
J gene: TRBJ2-3

CDR3 protein: CASSRSWVREETQYF
CDR3 DNA: TGTGCCAGCAGCCGTAGCTGGGTGCGGGAGGAGACCCAGTACTTC
clone size: few
V gene: TRBV11-2
D gene: TRBD2
J gene: TRBJ2-5

CDR3 protein: CASSSGLAGEADTQYF
CDR3 DNA: TGTGCCAGCAGCTCCGGACTAGCGGGGGAAGCAGATACGCAGTATTTT
clone size: few
V gene: TRBV7-8
D gene: TRBD2
J gene: TRBJ2-3

CDR3 protein: CASRGTGGGTDTQYF
CDR3 DNA: TGTGCCAGCAGGGGGACAGGGGGCGGCACAGATACGCAGTATTTT
clone size: NA
V gene: TRBV3-1
D gene: TRBD1
J gene: TRBJ2-3

CDR3 protein: CASSPRQGIGNSPLHF
CDR3 DNA: TGTGCCAGCAGCCCGCGACAGGGCATAGGTAATTCACCCCTCCACTTT
clone size: few
V gene: TRBV9
D gene: TRBD1
J gene: TRBJ1-6

CDR3 protein: CSARQGVSGANVLTF
CDR3 DNA: TGCAGTGCTAGACAGGGAGTCTCTGGGGCCAACGTCCTGACTTTC
clone size: many
V gene: TRBV20-1
D gene: NA
J gene: TRBJ2-6

CDR3 protein: CASSQSWTLRNYGYTF
CDR3 DNA: TGTGCCAGCAGCCAATCTTGGACGCTCCGTAACTATGGCTACACCTTC
clone size: many
V gene: TRBV3-1
D gene: NA
J gene: TRBJ1-2

CDR3 protein: CASRMTSGGETQYF
CDR3 DNA: TGTGCCAGCAGGATGACTAGCGGGGGGGAGACCCAGTACTTC
clone size: NA
V gene: TRBV7-2
D gene: TRBD2
J gene: TRBJ2-5

CDR3 protein: CSAPIAAINNYGYTF
CDR3 DNA: TGCAGTGCTCCGATTGCCGCTATCAATAACTATGGCTACACCTTC
clone size: many
V gene: TRBV20-1
D gene: NA
J gene: TRBJ1-2

CDR3 protein: CASSYFGDTQYF
CDR3 DNA: TGTGCCAGCAGTTACTTTGGAGATACGCAGTATTTT
clone size: many
V gene: TRBV6-6
D gene: NA
J gene: TRBJ2-3

CDR3 protein: CASSNPGTETFDKQFF
CDR3 DNA: TGTGCCAGTAGCAACCCCGGGACAGAGACTTTCGATAAGCAGTTCTTC
clone size: NA
V gene: TRBV19
D gene: TRBD1
J gene: TRBJ2-1

CDR3 protein: CASSLTISGANVLTF
CDR3 DNA: TGTGCCAGCAGCCTAACGATCTCTGGGGCCAACGTCCTGACTTTC
clone size: NA
V gene: TRBV28
D gene: NA
J gene: TRBJ2-6

CDR3 protein: CASSAGGEGGSDTQYF
CDR3 DNA: TGTGCCAGCAGTGCCGGGGGGGAGGGGGGGTCAGATACGCAGTATTTT
clone size: few
V gene: TRBV2
D gene: TRBD2
J gene: TRBJ2-3

CDR3 protein: CASSAGGVTYEQYF
CDR3 DNA: TGTGCCAGCAGTGCGGGGGGCGTCACCTACGAGCAGTACTTC
clone size: many
V gene: TRBV2
D gene: NA
J gene: TRBJ2-7

CDR3 protein: CASSYGQGSTEAFF
CDR3 DNA: TGTGCCAGCAGCTATGGACAGGGTTCCACTGAAGCTTTCTTT
clone size: NA
V gene: TRBV6-1
D gene: TRBD1
J gene: TRBJ1-1

CDR3 protein: CASSWSGGQSYEQYF
CDR3 DNA: TGTGCCAGCAGCTGGTCAGGGGGCCAGTCCTACGAGCAGTACTTC
clone size: once
V gene: TRBV11-2
D gene: TRBD1
J gene: TRBJ2-7

CDR3 protein: CASSYLRTGGEQYF
CDR3 DNA: TGTGCCAGCAGTTACCTCCGGACGGGCGGCGAGCAGTACTTC
clone size: many
V gene: TRBV6-2/TRBV6-3
D gene: NA
J gene: TRBJ2-7

CDR3 protein: CASSLVGWTSESTDTQYF
CDR3 DNA: TGTGCCAGCAGCTTAGTTGGATGGACTAGCGAAAGCACAGATACGCAGTATTTT
clone size: few
V gene: TRBV13
D gene: TRBD2
J gene: TRBJ2-3

CDR3 protein: CASSYSRDAWAGPEETQYF
CDR3 DNA: TGTGCCAGCAGTTACTCAAGAGACGCTTGGGCGGGGCCCGAAGAGACCCAGTACTTC
clone size: many
V gene: TRBV6-2/TRBV6-3
D gene: NA
J gene: TRBJ2-5

CDR3 protein: CASSYSGGLTDTQYF
CDR3 DNA: TGTGCCAGCAGTTATAGCGGCGGGCTCACAGATACGCAGTATTTT
clone size: many
V gene: TRBV6-1
D gene: NA
J gene: TRBJ2-3

CDR3 protein: CASTLKLSGQGTGELFF
CDR3 DNA: TGTGCCAGCACTTTAAAGTTGTCGGGACAGGGTACCGGGGAGCTGTTTTTT
clone size: many
V gene: TRBV12-3/TRBV12-4
D gene: TRBD1
J gene: TRBJ2-2

CDR3 protein: CASSGTDTEQFF
CDR3 DNA: TGTGCCAGCAGTGGGACAGACACCGAGCAGTTCTTC
clone size: NA
V gene: TRBV2
D gene: NA
J gene: TRBJ2-1

CDR3 protein: CSASPTSSAGSQYF
CDR3 DNA: TGCAGTGCTAGTCCTACTAGCAGCGCGGGTAGCCAGTACTTC
clone size: many
V gene: TRBV20-1
D gene: NA
J gene: TRBJ2-5

CDR3 protein: CASTNVVPGALYGYTF
CDR3 DNA: TGTGCCAGCACCAACGTCGTCCCGGGGGCCCTCTATGGCTACACCTTC
clone size: few
V gene: TRBV6-1
D gene: NA
J gene: TRBJ1-2

CDR3 protein: CASRQREVNTEAFF
CDR3 DNA: TGTGCCAGCAGGCAGAGGGAGGTGAACACTGAAGCTTTCTTT
clone size: many
V gene: TRBV2
D gene: NA
J gene: TRBJ1-1

CDR3 protein: CASSFLNSPLHF
CDR3 DNA: TGTGCCAGCAGCTTCTTAAATTCACCCCTCCACTTT
clone size: many
V gene: TRBV7-2
D gene: NA
J gene: TRBJ1-6

CDR3 protein: CASSMDPASEKLFF
CDR3 DNA: TGTGCCAGTAGTATGGATCCAGCTTCAGAAAAACTGTTTTTT
clone size: few
V gene: TRBV19
D gene: NA
J gene: TRBJ1-4

CDR3 protein: CASSASTGHRPAGELFF
CDR3 DNA: TGTGCCAGCAGCGCTTCGACAGGGCACAGGCCGGCCGGGGAGCTGTTTTTT
clone size: many
V gene: TRBV7-8
D gene: TRBD1
J gene: TRBJ2-2

CDR3 protein: CASSGRLAGGQETQYF
CDR3 DNA: TGTGCCAGCAGCGGCAGACTAGCGGGGGGCCAAGAGACCCAGTACTTC
clone size: few
V gene: TRBV9
D gene: TRBD2
J gene: TRBJ2-5

CDR3 protein: CAWSVLAGDHEKLFF
CDR3 DNA: TGTGCCTGGAGTGTACTAGCCGGAGACCATGAAAAACTGTTTTTT
clone size: many
V gene: TRBV30
D gene: NA
J gene: TRBJ1-4